The 18 T cell receptor beta chains in this list originate from one sample, sequenced in a study of shared clonotypes between healthy human individuals. Assay used: immunoSEQ multiplex PCR; TCRdb lists only in-frame clones, some missing. The sample includes 900,000 to 1,200,000 clones, 75% to 85% of them seen just once. Sequencing input: memory CD4+ T cells from PBMCs. This sample's subset: CD45RA-negative fraction. The receptors stem from a man between 18 and 29 years old in good health. Some clones in this sample may be carry-over from other donors' samples.

V is TRBV29-1 and J is TRBJ1-2; D uncertain. Germline V gene data show CDR1 as SQVTM and CDR2 as ANQGSEA. Trimming took off 4 bases at V and 7 bases at J, with 16 bases between the two ends. The CDR3 covers 13 residues. This CDR3 reads CSVADGRGRGYTF. CDR3 DNA sequence: TGCAGCGTTGCCGACGGGCGGGGTCGTGGCTACACCTTC.

This clone was counted between two and nine times. The J gene is TRBJ2-2, the V gene TRBV30, with 7 positions matching TRBD2. CDR3 length: 14 amino acids. Germline lookup yields CDR1 GTSNPN and CDR2 SVGIG (reference sequence). After removal of 2 bases from V and 4 bases from J, the junction contained 4 bases not matched to a gene. Here the CDR3 DNA reads TGTGCCTGGAGTCGGGGGGAATTCACCGGGGAGCTGTTTTTT. It yields the protein CAWSRGEFTGELFF.

This clone was seen just once. V is TRBV9 and J is TRBJ2-3, with no clear D. The CDR3 totals 14 residues. Germline assignment: CDR1 SGDLS and CDR2 YYNGEE. Trimming removed 1 base at V and 1 base at J, with 7 bases between. Here the CDR3 reads CASSVIPRTDTQYF. CDR3 bases: TGTGCCAGCAGCGTAATCCCCCGCACAGATACGCAGTATTTT.

The rearrangement uses TRBV5-1 and TRBJ2-7; unclear D gene. The ends were cut back, 0 bases at V and 0 bases at J, with 10 bases in the middle. Germline values: CDR1 SGHRS, CDR2 YFSETQ. CDR3 length: 15 amino acids. The CDR3: CASSLAGQPSYEQYF. DNA for the CDR3: TGCGCCAGCAGCTTGGCGGGCCAGCCCTCCTACGAGCAGTACTTC.

The gene calls are TRBV27 and TRBJ2-7, with unresolved D. CDR3 length: 13 amino acids. V was clipped by 3 bases and J by 6 bases, with 12 bases between them. Germline lookup yields CDR1 MNHEY and CDR2 SMNVEV (reference sequence). CDR3 residues: CASSLVIRGEQYF. CDR3 DNA sequence: TGTGCCAGCAGTTTGGTAATCCGTGGCGAGCAGTACTTC.

The chain couples TRBV4-1 to TRBJ1-4; TRBD1 is a possible D gene (6 bases). This CDR3 comprises 16 residues. V lost 1 base and J 4 bases, leaving 13 bases between the germline ends. Germline V gene sequence: CDR1 MGHRA, CDR2 YSYEKL. The DNA for the CDR3 is TGCGCCAGCAGCCAAGGGGTCGGGGGCCTTAATGAAAAACTGTTTTTT. Translating gives CASSQGVGGLNEKLFF.

The chain is built from TRBV18 and TRBJ2-2, with TRBD2 as a possible D gene (5 bases). With 6 bases removed from V and 2 bases from J, the gap between germline ends came to 13 bases. The germline CDR1 and CDR2 sequences are KGHSH and LQKENI. There are 15 residues in the CDR3. CDR3 amino acids: CASSPPGFNTGELFF. The CDR3 DNA reads as TGTGCCAGCTCCCCTCCGGGGTTTAACACCGGGGAGCTGTTTTTT.

The chain has TRBV7-9 and TRBJ2-3; D remains unclear. The CDR3 extends over 13 amino acids. CDR1 is SEHNR and CDR2 is FQNEAQ in the germline V gene (reference sequence). Trimming stripped 3 bases from V and 1 base from J, with 5 bases between. In DNA, the CDR3 is TGTGCCAGCAGCTTGAAAGGCACAGATACGCAGTATTTT. Amino acids: CASSLKGTDTQYF.

The chain links TRBV7-2 to TRBJ2-2, with 7 positions matching TRBD1. CDR3 size: 13 residues. J gave up 5 bases and V 6 bases, and 3 bases lay outside the gene matches. Germline V gene sequence: CDR1 SGHTA, CDR2 FQGNSA. The CDR3 sequence: CASREQGTGELFF. The DNA of the CDR3 is TGTGCCAGCAGGGAACAGGGGACCGGGGAGCTGTTTTTT. The full variable domain, its missing parts supplied by reference TRBV7-2 and TRBJ2-2, is GAGVSQSPSNKVTEKGKDVELRCDPISGHTALYWYRQSLGQGLEFLIYFQGNSAPDKSGLPSDRFSAERTGGSVSTLTIQRTQQEDSAVYLCASREQGTGELFFGEGSRLTVL.

The chain joins TRBV25-1 to TRBJ1-6; no firm D call. Germline CDR1 and CDR2: MGHDK and SYGVNS. Trimming removed 4 bases at V and 6 bases at J, with 10 bases between. This CDR3 is 14 amino acids long. The CDR3 region has the DNA TGTGCCAGCAGTGGCCCGGGCACTAATTCACCCCTCCACTTT. Protein: CASSGPGTNSPLHF.

The rearrangement joins TRBV7-3 to TRBJ2-1; D might be TRBD2 (6 bases). The CDR3 length is 13 residues. V was clipped by 2 bases and J by 9 bases, with 11 bases between them. Germline V gene sequence: CDR1 SGHTA, CDR2 FQGTGA. The CDR3 sequence: CASSLFGSGEQFF. The CDR3 region has the DNA TGTGCCAGCAGCTTATTCGGGAGCGGTGAGCAGTTCTTC. The entire variable domain, with the rest obtained from reference TRBV7-3 and TRBJ2-1, is as follows: GAGVSQTPSNKVTEKGKYVELRCDPISGHTALYWYRQSLGQGPEFLIYFQGTGAADDSGLPNDRFFAVRPEGSVSTLKIQRTERGDSAVYLCASSLFGSGEQFFGPGTRLTVL.

This chain links TRBV28 with TRBJ1-1; D is perhaps TRBD1 (6 bases). The CDR3 runs 16 residues. Trimming stripped 5 bases from V and 4 bases from J, with 20 bases between. The germline CDR1 and CDR2 sequences are MDHEN and SYDVKM. DNA for the CDR3: TGTGCCAGCAGTGCTCCTAGGGGGGGAAGAAGCACTGAAGCTTTCTTT. It is translated as CASSAPRGGRSTEAFF.

The rearrangement links TRBV30 to TRBJ1-2; tentatively, D is TRBD1 (5 bases). The CDR3 has 13 amino acids. Deletions cut 1 base from V and 8 bases from J, with 14 bases between. CDR1 and CDR2 (germline): GTSNPN, SVGIG (reference sequence). This CDR3 reads CAWSAQTEGGYTF. The CDR3 DNA reads TGTGCCTGGAGTGCTCAAACCGAGGGGGGCTACACCTTC.

This chain connects TRBV5-4 to TRBJ2-7; D may be TRBD1 (6 bases). Germline CDR1 is SGHNT and CDR2 is YYREEE (reference sequence). The CDR3 length is 16 residues. V was shortened by 4 bases and J by 1 base, with 18 bases between the two germline ends. The CDR3 is CASSQAKGVGSYEQYF. DNA for the CDR3: TGTGCCAGCAGCCAAGCGAAGGGGGTTGGATCCTACGAGCAGTACTTC.

This clone has a handful of counts. Other nucleotide sequences from this sample produce the same CDR3. The chain recombines TRBV2 with TRBJ2-7; 7 positions match TRBD1. Germline V gives CDR1 SNHLY, CDR2 FYNNEI. With 7 bases clipped from V and 3 bases from J, the junction kept 9 bases outside the gene matches. This CDR3 spans 14 amino acids. The CDR3 loop reads CASTSRQGNYEQYF. The CDR3 DNA reads TGTGCCAGCACGTCGAGACAGGGTAACTACGAGCAGTACTTC.

J is TRBJ1-2 and V is TRBV28; TRBD1 agrees at 11 bases. The V gene's germline CDR1 is MDHEN and CDR2 SYDVKM. CDR3 size: 15 residues. Unmatched junction bases numbered 7, after V lost 6 bases and J lost 4 bases. The DNA for the CDR3 is TGTGCCAGCAGCTGGGGACAGGGGGTTGGCTATGGCTACACCTTC. This sequence encodes CASSWGQGVGYGYTF.

In DNA, the CDR3 is TGTGCCAGCAGCCGACTAGCGGGAATGAAAAACTACAATGAGCAGTTCTTC. This encodes CASSRLAGMKNYNEQFF. The genes are TRBV7-3 and TRBJ2-1; 11 bases line up with TRBD2. Per the germline V gene, CDR1 is SGHTA and CDR2 is FQGTGA. V dropped 5 bases and J dropped 3; count of bases not matched to a gene: 9. CDR3 length: 17 residues.

V gene TRBV4-1 combines with J gene TRBJ2-3; D uncertain. Germline CDR1 is MGHRA and CDR2 is YSYEKL. CDR3 length: 15 amino acids. Trimming removed 1 base from V and 6 bases from J, with 14 bases in between. The CDR3 protein is CASSQVGLVRDTQYF. DNA of the CDR3: TGCGCCAGCAGCCAAGTCGGGCTAGTCCGGGATACGCAGTATTTT.